Shown below are 19 T cell receptor beta chains from a single sample sequenced in a study of T cells in Graves' hyperthyroidism and ophthalmopathy. What was amplified from RNA transcripts were TCR beta CDR3 regions. The primer set for the first-round RT-PCR of the TCR CDR3 was HTBI. TCRdb itself ran the multiplex PCR reads through MiXCR, one entry per CDR3 protein. The sample lists fewer than 450,000 distinct CDR3 sequences, roughly 13% occurring once. Sequences were obtained from blood. The receptor source for this set is a man aged 45-60 years with Graves' ophthalmopathy.

This clonotype was recorded at least ten times. The chain joins TRBV5-6 to TRBJ2-3; D gene ambiguous. Germline V gives CDR1 SGHDT, CDR2 YYEEEE. V gave up 0 bases and J gave up 6 bases, with 8 bases separating them. CDR3 length: 13 amino acids. The CDR3 here is CASSLGPRDTQYF. The CDR3 DNA sequence: TGTGCCAGCAGCTTGGGACCGCGGGATACGCAGTATTTT.

This clonotype was detected ten times or more. The chain couples TRBV7-9 to TRBJ1-1; possible D gene TRBD1, 5 bases. The V and J ends lost 5 bases and 4 bases respectively, with 17 bases between them. In germline, CDR1 is SEHNR, CDR2 FQNEAQ (reference sequence). The CDR3 extends over 15 amino acids. CDR3 coding DNA: TGTGCCAGCAGCACCAACAGGTTGGACATCACTGAAGCTTTCTTT. As protein: CASSTNRLDITEAFF.

The chain joins TRBV7-6 to TRBJ2-1, with 8 bases matching TRBD2. CDR3 length: 16 amino acids. CDR1 and CDR2 from the germline V gene are SGHVS and FNYEAQ. V shed 1 base, J shed 10 bases, and the junction held 12 bases outside the gene matches. CDR3 DNA: TGTGCCAGCAGCTTAGAAGTAGCGGGGACCCCTCAGGAGCAGTTCTTC. Its protein is CASSLEVAGTPQEQFF.

As for this clonotype: This may arise from a read error, as a much more abundant clone is one base away. The DNA of the CDR3 is TGTGCCAGCAGCCAACCGGGGGACCTTTCCTACGAGCAGTTCTTC. This codes for CASSQPGDLSYEQFF. This chain connects TRBV3-1 to TRBJ2-1; the D gene is possibly TRBD2 (6 bases). This CDR3 is built from 15 residues. V lost 2 bases to trimming and J lost 10 bases, with 18 bases between them. The germline V gene encodes CDR1 LGHDT and CDR2 YNNKEL (reference sequence).

In this sample, this clonotype turned up many times. The chain combines TRBV12-3 or TRBV12-4 with TRBJ1-1; TRBD1 might be the D (5 bases). The CDR3 is 11 amino acids. V was pared by 6 bases and J by 10 bases, with 12 bases between. The CDR3 nucleotides are TGTGCCAGCAGCGGGGGTCAGGTAGCTTTCTTT. Its protein is CASSGGQVAFF.

V usage is TRBV18 and J usage is TRBJ1-5, with 10 nucleotides matching TRBD1. J lost 2 bases, V lost 4 bases, and 5 bases had no gene match. Germline loops: CDR1 KGHSH, CDR2 LQKENI. This CDR3 comprises 16 residues. CDR3 region: CASSLGTGEGNQPQHF. The CDR3 DNA is TGTGCCAGCTCACTAGGGACAGGGGAAGGCAATCAGCCCCAGCATTTT.

This clonotype was counted only a few times. One base away lies a much larger clone, so this may be a sequencing read error. The gene calls are TRBV20-1 and TRBJ2-7; 8 nucleotides align to TRBD2. The CDR3 runs 17 residues. Germline lookup yields CDR1 DFQATT and CDR2 SNEGSKA (reference sequence). The CDR3 nucleotides read TGCAGTGCTAGAGATCATTTGGTAGCGGGACGTTCCTACGAGCAGAACTTC. It is translated as CSARDHLVAGRSYEQNF.

This rearrangement joins TRBV12-3 or TRBV12-4 to TRBJ1-5, with no clear D. CDR3 length equals 15 residues. The V end lost 2 bases, the J end lost 1 base, and 9 bases lay between the germline ends. The CDR3 DNA sequence: TGTGCCAGCAGTTTAAGTCTAGGCAGCAATCAGCCCCAGCATTTT. As protein: CASSLSLGSNQPQHF.

This clonotype showed up just a few times. V and J are TRBV2 and TRBJ2-1, with 12 bases identical to TRBD2. The V segment lost 6 bases and the J segment 1 base; nucleotides outside the gene matches: 4. Germline V gives CDR1 SNHLY, CDR2 FYNNEI. The CDR3 covers 16 residues. As DNA, the CDR3 is TGTGCCAGCAGAGCCGGGACTAGCGGGTCCTACAATGAGCAGTTCTTC. It encodes CASRAGTSGSYNEQFF.

The V gene is TRBV27, the J gene TRBJ1-1, with no clear D. V was shortened by 7 bases and J by 8 bases, with 5 bases between the two germline ends. The CDR3 runs to 9 residues. Germline V CDR1 and CDR2: MNHEY, SMNVEV (reference sequence). For the CDR3, the DNA is TGTGCCAGCATCTCCGAAGCTTTCTTT. Its translation: CASISEAFF.

This clonotype appeared many times. J is TRBJ2-1 and V is TRBV5-1; D is perhaps TRBD1 or TRBD2 (5 bases each). This CDR3 spans 15 amino acids. The ends were cut back, 4 bases at V and 1 base at J, with 12 bases in the middle. Germline V lookup: CDR1 SGHRS, CDR2 YFSETQ. DNA for the CDR3: TGCGCCAGCAGCGGGATGGGGGTTTCCTACAATGAGCAGTTCTTC. Protein product: CASSGMGVSYNEQFF.

The chain carries TRBV11-3 and TRBJ2-1; D ambiguous. The germline V gene has CDR1 SGHNT and CDR2 YENEEA. Deletions cut 1 base from V and 0 bases from J, with 19 bases between. The length of the CDR3 is 19 residues. This CDR3 reads CASSLGYGSVGISYNEQFF. The CDR3 coding sequence is TGTGCCAGCAGCTTAGGGTACGGGTCAGTGGGGATCTCCTACAATGAGCAGTTCTTC.

The V call is TRBV29-1, the J call TRBJ2-1; the D call may be TRBD1 or TRBD2 (5 bases each). The CDR3 totals 16 residues. V dropped 0 bases and J dropped 6 bases, with 18 bases sitting between them. The V gene's germline CDR1 is SQVTM and CDR2 ANQGSEA. The CDR3 region has the DNA TGCAGCGTTGAAGATGTTGGAGACAGTGGGGGCAATGAGCAGTTCTTC. Translation gives CSVEDVGDSGGNEQFF.

This clonotype was counted at least ten times. The genes are TRBV18 and TRBJ2-7; 7 nucleotides match TRBD2. V trimming: 6 bases; J trimming: 2 bases; junction bases outside the gene matches: 7. CDR1 and CDR2 (germline): KGHSH, LQKENI. This CDR3 is built from 14 residues. The CDR3 region has the DNA TGTGCCAGCTCCCCAGGGCGGGAGACCTACGAGCAGTACTTC. Its protein product is CASSPGRETYEQYF.

The rearrangement links TRBV7-9 to TRBJ2-7; D gene ambiguous. The CDR3 sequence is 12 residues long. The V and J ends lost 11 bases and 0 bases respectively, with 11 bases between them. The germline CDR1 and CDR2 sequences are SEHNR and FQNEAQ (reference sequence). CDR3 coding DNA: TGTGCCGAAACCACTAACTCCTACGAGCAGTACTTC. It is translated as CAETTNSYEQYF.

This clonotype was found a few times. Written as DNA, the CDR3 is TGTGCCAGCAGTGAAGGGAGGGGAGGTGGAAACACCATATATTTT. It specifies CASSEGRGGGNTIYF. The chain carries TRBV6-1 and TRBJ1-3; possibly TRBD1 for D (5 bases). With 1 base removed from V and 3 bases from J, the gap between germline ends came to 10 bases. The germline CDR1 and CDR2 sequences are MNHNS and SASEGT. The CDR3 is made up of 15 amino acids.

There are a few counts of this clonotype. The chain joins TRBV19 to TRBJ1-1; D unresolved. CDR3 length equals 11 residues. CDR1 is LNHDA and CDR2 is SQIVND in the germline V gene (reference sequence). Between the trimmed V and J ends, which lost 5 bases and 7 bases, there was a span of 8 bases. The CDR3 loop is CASSRGREAFF. The CDR3 coding sequence is TGTGCCAGTAGTCGTGGGCGTGAAGCTTTCTTT.

The chain joins TRBV20-1 to TRBJ2-1; TRBD2 matches 13 bases. V dropped 1 base and J dropped 4; count of bases not matched to a gene: 4. Germline V gene sequence: CDR1 DFQATT, CDR2 SNEGSKA (reference sequence). This CDR3 is 16 amino acids long. CDR3 coding DNA: TGCAGTGCTAGAGGGACTAGCGGGAGTTCATACAATGAGCAGTTCTTC. Protein sequence: CSARGTSGSSYNEQFF.

This clonotype showed up many times. This sequence joins TRBV30 and TRBJ2-1; TRBD2 might be the D (6 bases). CDR3 length: 14 amino acids. Between the trimmed V and J ends, which lost 2 bases and 2 bases, there was a span of 10 bases. Looked up from germline, CDR1 is GTSNPN and CDR2 is SVGIG (reference sequence). CDR3 DNA sequence: TGTGCCTGGAGTCCCCTAGCGCCCTACAATGAGCAGTTCTTC. This gives the protein CAWSPLAPYNEQFF.